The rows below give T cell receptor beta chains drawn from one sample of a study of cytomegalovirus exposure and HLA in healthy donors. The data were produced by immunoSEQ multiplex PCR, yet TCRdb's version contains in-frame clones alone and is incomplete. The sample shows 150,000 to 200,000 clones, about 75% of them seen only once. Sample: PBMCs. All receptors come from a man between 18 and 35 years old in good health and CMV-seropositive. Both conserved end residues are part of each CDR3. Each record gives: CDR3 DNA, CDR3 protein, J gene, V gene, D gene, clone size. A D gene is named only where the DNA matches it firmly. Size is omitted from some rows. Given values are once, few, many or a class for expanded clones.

CDR3 DNA: TGTGCCAGCAGCCCTGTTTCGGGAGGGGTGAACAATGAGCAGTTCTTC
CDR3 protein: CASSPVSGGVNNEQFF
J gene: TRBJ2-1
V gene: TRBV7-2
D gene: TRBD2
clone size: NA

CDR3 DNA: TGTGCCAGCAGCTTAACCGACAGGGAAAACACTGAAGCTTTCTTT
CDR3 protein: CASSLTDRENTEAFF
J gene: TRBJ1-1
V gene: TRBV11-3
D gene: TRBD1
clone size: few

CDR3 DNA: TGTGCCAGCAGCTCAGGGGGCTCGGGGGAAAAACTGTTTTTT
CDR3 protein: CASSSGGSGEKLFF
J gene: TRBJ1-4
V gene: TRBV7-9
D gene: TRBD1
clone size: few

CDR3 DNA: TGTGCCAGCAGTTTAAGCCGCTCAGACAGTATCCACTATGGCTACACCTTC
CDR3 protein: CASSLSRSDSIHYGYTF
J gene: TRBJ1-2
V gene: TRBV28
D gene: NA
clone size: NA

CDR3 DNA: TGCGCCAGCAGTCTGGTAGGACAGGGGAGGATAGATACGCAGTATTTT
CDR3 protein: CASSLVGQGRIDTQYF
J gene: TRBJ2-3
V gene: TRBV5-1
D gene: TRBD1
clone size: NA

CDR3 DNA: TGTGCCAGCATCGGGACTAGCGGGGGGGCCATTACGCAGTATTTT
CDR3 protein: CASIGTSGGAITQYF
J gene: TRBJ2-3
V gene: TRBV28
D gene: TRBD2
clone size: once

CDR3 DNA: TGTGCCAGCAGTGTCGACAGTAGCTCCTACAATGAGCAGTTCTTC
CDR3 protein: CASSVDSSSYNEQFF
J gene: TRBJ2-1
V gene: TRBV6-1
D gene: NA
clone size: NA

CDR3 DNA: TGTGCCAGCAGCTTAGATAGCGGCAATGAGCAGTTCTTC
CDR3 protein: CASSLDSGNEQFF
J gene: TRBJ2-1
V gene: TRBV7-2
D gene: NA
clone size: NA

CDR3 DNA: TGCGCCAGCAGCTTGGCCCGGACTGGCACAGATACGCAGTATTTT
CDR3 protein: CASSLARTGTDTQYF
J gene: TRBJ2-3
V gene: TRBV5-1
D gene: NA
clone size: NA

CDR3 DNA: TGTGCCAGCAGCCCTATCCCCGACAGGGCGAACACTGAAGCTTTCTTT
CDR3 protein: CASSPIPDRANTEAFF
J gene: TRBJ1-1
V gene: TRBV9
D gene: TRBD1
clone size: NA

CDR3 DNA: TGTGCCATCAGTGACACCATTCCGGGACAGCTCAATCAGCCCCAGCATTTT
CDR3 protein: CAISDTIPGQLNQPQHF
J gene: TRBJ1-5
V gene: TRBV10-3
D gene: TRBD1
clone size: NA

CDR3 DNA: TGCGCCAGCAACGAGGACGGGACAGGGGCTCAAGGCTACACCTTC
CDR3 protein: CASNEDGTGAQGYTF
J gene: TRBJ1-2
V gene: TRBV5-1
D gene: TRBD1
clone size: NA

CDR3 DNA: TGTGCCAGCAGTGAGAGAAATAGCAATCAGCCCCAGCATTTT
CDR3 protein: CASSERNSNQPQHF
J gene: TRBJ1-5
V gene: TRBV5-4
D gene: NA
clone size: few

CDR3 DNA: TGTGCCAGCAGTCGGATCGGAGGGCTTCAGCCCCAGCATTTT
CDR3 protein: CASSRIGGLQPQHF
J gene: TRBJ1-5
V gene: TRBV6-5
D gene: NA
clone size: NA

CDR3 DNA: TGTGCCAGCAGCTCTGACAGGGCGGCTACTGAAGCTTTCTTT
CDR3 protein: CASSSDRAATEAFF
J gene: TRBJ1-1
V gene: TRBV7-2
D gene: TRBD1
clone size: NA

CDR3 DNA: TGCAGCGTTGGTGGACAGTGGGGCTACACCTTC
CDR3 protein: CSVGGQWGYTF
J gene: TRBJ1-2
V gene: TRBV29-1
D gene: NA
clone size: NA

CDR3 DNA: TGCGCCAGCAGCTTGCTTTCTAGCGGGAGGAACACCGGGGAGCTGTTTTTT
CDR3 protein: CASSLLSSGRNTGELFF
J gene: TRBJ2-2
V gene: TRBV5-1
D gene: TRBD2
clone size: NA

CDR3 DNA: TGTGCCTGGAGTGGAGACAGTAATGAAGCTTTCTTT
CDR3 protein: CAWSGDSNEAFF
J gene: TRBJ1-1
V gene: TRBV30
D gene: NA
clone size: NA

CDR3 DNA: TGTGCCAGCAGCCCTAACCGGGGTCCTCAAGCTTTCTTT
CDR3 protein: CASSPNRGPQAFF
J gene: TRBJ1-1
V gene: TRBV11-2
D gene: NA
clone size: NA

CDR3 DNA: TGTGCCAGCAGTGACTGGGACAGGGGGTATGGCTACACCTTC
CDR3 protein: CASSDWDRGYGYTF
J gene: TRBJ1-2
V gene: TRBV6-5
D gene: TRBD1
clone size: NA

CDR3 DNA: TGTGCCAGCAGCGTGGAGGGCTCCTATAATTCACCCCTCCACTTT
CDR3 protein: CASSVEGSYNSPLHF
J gene: TRBJ1-6
V gene: TRBV9
D gene: NA
clone size: NA

CDR3 DNA: TGCGCCAGCAGCCCCGGACTCTATGGCTACACCTTC
CDR3 protein: CASSPGLYGYTF
J gene: TRBJ1-2
V gene: TRBV4-1
D gene: NA
clone size: NA

CDR3 DNA: TGTGCCAGCAGCTTAAGCGGGAGGGCCAGTGAGCAGTTCTTC
CDR3 protein: CASSLSGRASEQFF
J gene: TRBJ2-1
V gene: TRBV7-9
D gene: TRBD2
clone size: NA

CDR3 DNA: TGTGCCAGCAGCCCGATGGGGACAAACTCTGGAAACACCATATATTTT
CDR3 protein: CASSPMGTNSGNTIYF
J gene: TRBJ1-3
V gene: TRBV7-2
D gene: NA
clone size: few

CDR3 DNA: TGTGCCAGCAGACGGGACAGGGCCCCCGGGGAGCTGTTTTTT
CDR3 protein: CASRRDRAPGELFF
J gene: TRBJ2-2
V gene: TRBV25-1
D gene: TRBD1
clone size: NA

CDR3 DNA: TGTGCCAGCAGGTTAGCATACAATGAGCAGTTCTTC
CDR3 protein: CASRLAYNEQFF
J gene: TRBJ2-1
V gene: TRBV13
D gene: NA
clone size: NA

CDR3 DNA: TGTGCCAGCAGCGAGGCCGGGGGGACTAATGAAAAACTGTTTTTT
CDR3 protein: CASSEAGGTNEKLFF
J gene: TRBJ1-4
V gene: TRBV5-4
D gene: NA
clone size: NA

CDR3 DNA: TGCAGCGTCCCCCGGGACAGGGCGAAGGAGCAGTTCTTC
CDR3 protein: CSVPRDRAKEQFF
J gene: TRBJ2-1
V gene: TRBV29-1
D gene: TRBD1
clone size: NA

CDR3 DNA: TGTGCCAGCAGCCAACTCGGACAGGCACAAGAGACCCAGTACTTC
CDR3 protein: CASSQLGQAQETQYF
J gene: TRBJ2-5
V gene: TRBV7-3
D gene: TRBD1
clone size: once

CDR3 DNA: TGTGCCAGCAGTCCGACAGGGGGAAGCAATCAGCCCCAGCATTTT
CDR3 protein: CASSPTGGSNQPQHF
J gene: TRBJ1-5
V gene: TRBV6-5
D gene: TRBD1
clone size: NA

CDR3 DNA: TGTGCCAGCAGCCCCGGGACAGGGAACACCGGGGAGCTGTTTTTT
CDR3 protein: CASSPGTGNTGELFF
J gene: TRBJ2-2
V gene: TRBV27
D gene: TRBD1
clone size: NA

CDR3 DNA: TGTGCCAGTAGTATAGGCGGTCTTTCCAAAAACATTCAGTACTTC
CDR3 protein: CASSIGGLSKNIQYF
J gene: TRBJ2-4
V gene: TRBV19
D gene: NA
clone size: NA

CDR3 DNA: TGTGCCAGCAGTGAAAAGGGACAGAAATACAATGAGCAGTTCTTC
CDR3 protein: CASSEKGQKYNEQFF
J gene: TRBJ2-1
V gene: TRBV25-1
D gene: TRBD1
clone size: NA

CDR3 DNA: TGTGCCAGCACCCTAGACACAGGGTCCTACAATGAGCAGTTCTTC
CDR3 protein: CASTLDTGSYNEQFF
J gene: TRBJ2-1
V gene: TRBV7-9
D gene: NA
clone size: few

CDR3 DNA: TGTGCCTGTACAACAGGTTTTTCTAGCACAGATACGCAGTATTTT
CDR3 protein: CACTTGFSSTDTQYF
J gene: TRBJ2-3
V gene: TRBV30
D gene: NA
clone size: NA

CDR3 DNA: TGTGCCAGCAGCTCACCCTCATACAGGGGACAAGAGACCCAGTACTTC
CDR3 protein: CASSSPSYRGQETQYF
J gene: TRBJ2-5
V gene: TRBV28
D gene: TRBD1
clone size: NA

CDR3 DNA: TGTGCCAGCAGCCGAACCCGGGGGGAAGCTTTCTTT
CDR3 protein: CASSRTRGEAFF
J gene: TRBJ1-1
V gene: TRBV6-5
D gene: NA
clone size: few

CDR3 DNA: TGTGCCAGCAGCCCTCTAGCGGGGGTCTTAACAGATACGCAGTATTTT
CDR3 protein: CASSPLAGVLTDTQYF
J gene: TRBJ2-3
V gene: TRBV27
D gene: TRBD2
clone size: NA

CDR3 DNA: TGCGCCAGCAGCTTGGGCGCGGGGGAGACCCAGTACTTC
CDR3 protein: CASSLGAGETQYF
J gene: TRBJ2-5
V gene: TRBV5-1
D gene: NA
clone size: NA

CDR3 DNA: TGTGCCAGCAGTGAATTGACAGGGGAGACCCAGTACTTC
CDR3 protein: CASSELTGETQYF
J gene: TRBJ2-5
V gene: TRBV2
D gene: TRBD1
clone size: once

CDR3 DNA: TGTGCCAGCAGCTTAACTCTACAGTCCACAGATACGCAGTATTTT
CDR3 protein: CASSLTLQSTDTQYF
J gene: TRBJ2-3
V gene: TRBV7-3
D gene: NA
clone size: NA

CDR3 DNA: TGTGCCAGCAGTGAGCGGATGGGTAACTATGGCTACACCTTC
CDR3 protein: CASSERMGNYGYTF
J gene: TRBJ1-2
V gene: TRBV6-1
D gene: NA
clone size: few

CDR3 DNA: TGCGCCAGCAGCTTGGTAGGGACATACTCTAGCACAGATACGCAGTATTTT
CDR3 protein: CASSLVGTYSSTDTQYF
J gene: TRBJ2-3
V gene: TRBV5-1
D gene: NA
clone size: once

CDR3 DNA: TGTGCCAGCAGCGTAGCGACAGGGAGCGGAAACACCATATATTTT
CDR3 protein: CASSVATGSGNTIYF
J gene: TRBJ1-3
V gene: TRBV9
D gene: TRBD1
clone size: NA

CDR3 DNA: TGTGCCAGCAGCGTAGGACTAGCGGAAGAGACCCAGTACTTC
CDR3 protein: CASSVGLAEETQYF
J gene: TRBJ2-5
V gene: TRBV5-4
D gene: TRBD2
clone size: NA

CDR3 DNA: TGTGCCAGCAGTGAATGGCGGGGGGGCCCTAATGAGCAGTTCTTC
CDR3 protein: CASSEWRGGPNEQFF
J gene: TRBJ2-1
V gene: TRBV2
D gene: TRBD2
clone size: NA

CDR3 DNA: TGCGCCAGCAGCGGAGATACCGGGGAGCTGTTTTTT
CDR3 protein: CASSGDTGELFF
J gene: TRBJ2-2
V gene: TRBV5-1
D gene: NA
clone size: once

CDR3 DNA: TGTGCTAGTGGTTTGCCTGGACCTTTAGAGGGTGAGCAGTTCTTC
CDR3 protein: CASGLPGPLEGEQFF
J gene: TRBJ2-1
V gene: TRBV12-5
D gene: NA
clone size: NA

CDR3 DNA: TGTGCCAGCAGACGGACTGGGGGGACTGAAGCTTTCTTT
CDR3 protein: CASRRTGGTEAFF
J gene: TRBJ1-1
V gene: TRBV11-2
D gene: NA
clone size: NA

CDR3 DNA: TGTGCCAGCAGCTTGACAGGGGCGACCGGGGAGCTGTTTTTT
CDR3 protein: CASSLTGATGELFF
J gene: TRBJ2-2
V gene: TRBV5-4
D gene: TRBD1
clone size: NA

CDR3 DNA: TGTGCCAGCAGCTTACAGGGCTACACTGAAGCTTTCTTT
CDR3 protein: CASSLQGYTEAFF
J gene: TRBJ1-1
V gene: TRBV28
D gene: NA
clone size: NA

CDR3 DNA: TGTGCCAGCAGCCCCGATCTAGCGGGGTTTTACAATGAGCAGTTCTTC
CDR3 protein: CASSPDLAGFYNEQFF
J gene: TRBJ2-1
V gene: TRBV7-9
D gene: TRBD2
clone size: NA

CDR3 DNA: TGTGCCAGCAGACCACAGGGGGCGGGCACCGGGGAGCTGTTTTTT
CDR3 protein: CASRPQGAGTGELFF
J gene: TRBJ2-2
V gene: TRBV25-1
D gene: TRBD1
clone size: NA

CDR3 DNA: TGTGCCAGCAGGAAACGGGACTGGGAGACCCAGTACTTC
CDR3 protein: CASRKRDWETQYF
J gene: TRBJ2-5
V gene: TRBV27
D gene: NA
clone size: NA

CDR3 DNA: TGTGCCTGGAGCCTCTCCGGACTAGCGGAACTCACAGATACGCAGTATTTT
CDR3 protein: CAWSLSGLAELTDTQYF
J gene: TRBJ2-3
V gene: TRBV30
D gene: TRBD2
clone size: NA

CDR3 DNA: TGTGCCAGTAGGGACCCGGGACAGCTGAACGCTTTCTTT
CDR3 protein: CASRDPGQLNAFF
J gene: TRBJ1-1
V gene: TRBV19
D gene: TRBD1
clone size: many

CDR3 DNA: TGCGCCAGTCAGATGGACAGGGGCAGGGATACGCAGTATTTT
CDR3 protein: CASQMDRGRDTQYF
J gene: TRBJ2-3
V gene: TRBV5-1
D gene: TRBD1
clone size: NA